A single sample gave rise to the 31 T cell receptor beta chains below, sequenced in a study of cytomegalovirus exposure and HLA in healthy donors. Both 60 Vbeta primers and 13 Jbeta primers went into the PCR. The data were produced by immunoSEQ multiplex PCR, yet TCRdb's version contains in-frame clones alone and is incomplete. This table holds around 120,000 clones, roughly 69% found once. Sequencing was performed on PBMCs. The source of these receptors is a woman between 35 and 50 years old in good health and CMV-seropositive.

This clone was detected a few times. This chain links TRBV19 with TRBJ1-5; perhaps TRBD1 as D (6 bases). Germline CDR1 is LNHDA and CDR2 is SQIVND (reference sequence). The CDR3 is 13 residues long. The V gene lost 11 bases and the J gene lost 4 bases, with 15 bases spanning the gap. The CDR3 nucleotides read TGTGCCTCGACGAAGGACAGAAATCAGCCCCAGCATTTT. Translating it yields CASTKDRNQPQHF.

The chain employs TRBV6-6 and TRBJ2-1, with 7 bases fitting TRBD2. CDR1 is MNHNY and CDR2 is SVGAGI in the germline V gene (reference sequence). The V and J ends lost 0 bases and 5 bases, in that order; junction bases with no gene match: 7. The CDR3 runs to 16 residues. DNA for the CDR3: TGTGCCAGCAGTTACTCTTGGCGGGAGAGCAACAATGAGCAGTTCTTC. It yields the protein CASSYSWRESNNEQFF.

This clone came up a few times. The chain links TRBV27 to TRBJ2-2, with 9 bases that match TRBD1. Trimming at V came to 7 bases and at J to 4 bases, leaving 10 bases not matched to a gene. Germline CDR1 MNHEY, CDR2 SMNVEV (reference sequence). This CDR3 has 16 residues. In DNA form, the CDR3 reads TGTGCCAGCAAATTCGAGGGACAGGGAGGCACCGGGGAGCTGTTTTTT. Translation: CASKFEGQGGTGELFF.

The genes are TRBV28 and TRBJ2-1; a possible D gene is TRBD1 (5 bases). The CDR3 sequence is 12 residues long. CDR1 MDHEN and CDR2 SYDVKM come from the germline V gene. The ends were cut back, 5 bases at V and 12 bases at J, with 14 bases in the middle. The CDR3 loop reads CASSIPGRGQFF. Written as DNA, the CDR3 is TGTGCCAGCAGTATACCAGGGCGAGGGCAGTTCTTC.

This sequence joins TRBV7-2 and TRBJ2-2, with D possibly matching TRBD1 (7 bases). The CDR3 has 15 residues. Looked up from germline, CDR1 is SGHTA and CDR2 is FQGNSA. Trimming took 5 bases from V and 6 from J, leaving 16 bases between them. The CDR3 is CASSVRQGGPGELFF. CDR3 sequence (DNA): TGTGCCAGCAGCGTTCGACAGGGAGGACCCGGGGAGCTGTTTTTT.

The chain joins TRBV28 to TRBJ2-4; TRBD2 agrees at 7 bases. From germline, CDR1 is MDHEN and CDR2 SYDVKM. The trim removed 2 bases at V and 0 bases at J, leaving 7 bases unmatched. The CDR3 is 17 amino acids. CDR3 nucleotides: TGTGCCAGCAGTTTAACTGTGGGGGGGGTAGCCAAAAACATTCAGTACTTC. It translates to CASSLTVGGVAKNIQYF.

The rearrangement uses TRBV7-2 and TRBJ2-1, with D possibly TRBD1 on 6 matching bases. The CDR3 consists of 14 residues. CDR1 is SGHTA and CDR2 is FQGNSA in the germline V gene. Trimming cost V 5 bases and J 6 bases, with 14 bases left between them. This CDR3 reads CASSTPDSSNEQFF. The CDR3 nucleotides are TGTGCCAGCAGCACCCCGGACAGCAGCAATGAGCAGTTCTTC. The full variable domain, its missing parts supplied by reference TRBV7-2 and TRBJ2-1, is GAGVSQSPSNKVTEKGKDVELRCDPISGHTALYWYRQSLGQGLEFLIYFQGNSAPDKSGLPSDRFSAERTGGSVSTLTIQRTQQEDSAVYLCASSTPDSSNEQFFGPGTRLTVL.

Here the CDR3 DNA reads TGTGCCAGCAGCTCGACCCCCCCTAGTTTTGAGCAGTTCTTC. Amino acid sequence: CASSSTPPSFEQFF. The V call is TRBV7-2, the J call TRBJ2-1, with D unresolved. CDR3 length equals 14 residues. Trimming removed 4 bases at V and 9 bases at J, with 16 bases between. CDR1 and CDR2 from the germline V gene are SGHTA and FQGNSA.

V gene TRBV6-5 combines with J gene TRBJ2-7; possible D gene TRBD2, 5 bases. The CDR3 has 13 amino acids. The V end lost 4 bases, the J end lost 2 bases, and 9 bases lay between the germline ends. Germline V gene lookup returns CDR1 MNHEY and CDR2 SVGAGI. The CDR3 DNA reads as TGTGCCAGCAGTTCTAAGCGGACCTACGAGCAGTACTTC. This codes for CASSSKRTYEQYF.

The V call is TRBV7-3, the J call TRBJ2-2; tentatively, D is TRBD1 (6 bases). V lost 3 bases and J 1 base, leaving 12 bases between the germline ends. The CDR3 runs 16 residues. CDR1 and CDR2 (germline): SGHTA, FQGTGA. The CDR3 nucleotides read TGTGCCAGCAGCTTGGTAGCAGGGGTGAACACCGGGGAGCTGTTTTTT. This translates into CASSLVAGVNTGELFF.

The chain combines TRBV4-3 with TRBJ2-3, with a weak D call TRBD1 (5 bases). The CDR3 runs to 17 residues. Trimming pared 0 bases from V and 2 bases from J, leaving 15 bases between. The germline V gene encodes CDR1 LGHNA and CDR2 YSLEER. Here the CDR3 reads CASSQDTHGQNTDTQYF. The DNA of the CDR3 is TGCGCCAGCAGCCAAGATACACACGGACAAAACACAGATACGCAGTATTTT.

The genes are TRBV7-8 and TRBJ2-6; 8 bases agree with TRBD2. The junction had 3 bases not matched to a gene; V was cut back by 0 bases and J by 2 bases. This CDR3 has 17 residues. In germline, CDR1 is SGHVS, CDR2 FQNEAQ. CDR3 sequence (DNA): TGTGCCAGCAGCTTAGCACGGGGGGGGGCTGGGGCCAACGTCCTGACTTTC. It encodes CASSLARGGAGANVLTF.

The rearrangement uses TRBV10-3 and TRBJ2-7, with D possibly matching TRBD1 (5 bases). V lost 5 bases, J lost 4 bases, and 9 bases lay in between. The CDR3 has 12 residues. The germline gives CDR1 ENHRY, CDR2 SYGVKD. CDR3 DNA sequence: TGTGCCATCAGTTCCAGGGAATACGAGCAGTACTTC. Its translation is CAISSREYEQYF.

J is TRBJ2-7 and V is TRBV4-1, with 16 positions matching TRBD2. With 1 base clipped from V and 3 bases from J, the junction kept 3 bases outside the gene matches. In germline, CDR1 is MGHRA, CDR2 YSYEKL. The CDR3 sequence is 17 residues long. CDR3 region: CASSQGGTSGGGYEQYF. The CDR3 DNA follows: TGCGCCAGCAGCCAAGGCGGGACTAGCGGGGGGGGCTACGAGCAGTACTTC.

In this sample, this clone turned up a few times. This chain links TRBV5-6 with TRBJ2-1; 8 bases map to TRBD2. The CDR3 is 16 amino acids. Germline CDR1 reads SGHDT; CDR2 reads YYEEEE. J gave up 8 bases and V 4 bases, and 14 bases lay outside the gene matches. The CDR3 DNA reads TGTGCCAGCAGCCCCCTCGGGACTAGTGGCGCTTATGAGCAGTTCTTC. This gives the protein CASSPLGTSGAYEQFF. The full variable domain, in which reference TRBV5-6 and TRBJ2-1 provide the parts outside the CDR3, is DAGVTQSPTHLIKTRGQQVTLRCSPKSGHDTVSWYQQALGQGPQFIFQYYEEEERQRGNFPDRFSGHQFPNYSSELNVNALLLGDSALYLCASSPLGTSGAYEQFFGPGTRLTVL.

This clone was observed a few times. The chain uses TRBV5-1 and TRBJ1-2; D gene ambiguous. V lost 0 bases, J lost 0 bases, and 27 bases lay in between. The CDR3 length is 21 residues. Germline V lookup: CDR1 SGHRS, CDR2 YFSETQ. The CDR3 region has the DNA TGCGCCAGCAGCTTGGGGCCGGGGTTGCAAGGCCGATTCACAGCTAACTATGGCTACACCTTC. This gives the protein CASSLGPGLQGRFTANYGYTF.

This chain links TRBV16 with TRBJ2-1; TRBD2 aligns across 9 bases. Trimming cost V 4 bases and J 5 bases; bases outside gene matches: 6. This CDR3 is 15 amino acids long. Germline CDR1 KGHSY, CDR2 FQNENV. DNA for the CDR3: TGTGCCAGCAGCCTACTACTAGCGGGTAACAATGAGCAGTTCTTC. Translated, it gives CASSLLLAGNNEQFF. Based on the CDR3 plus reference TRBV16 and TRBJ2-1, the full variable domain is GEEVAQTPKHLVRGEGQKAKLYCAPIKGHSYVFWYQQVLKNEFKFLISFQNENVFDETGMPKERFSAKCLPNSPCSLEIQATKLEDSAVYFCASSLLLAGNNEQFFGPGTRLTVL.

The V and J genes are TRBV21-1 and TRBJ1-1. TRBV21-1 is a recognized pseudogene. This CDR3 comprises 15 residues. CDR3 sequence: CASSTHRPPRAEAFF. CDR3 DNA sequence: TGTGCCAGCAGCACCCACCGACCCCCTCGGGCTGAAGCTTTCTTT.

This chain connects TRBV15 to TRBJ2-7; no clear D gene. Germline CDR1 and CDR2: LNHNV and YYDKDF (reference sequence). The CDR3 spans 14 residues. The V gene lost 7 bases and the J gene lost 5 bases, with 18 bases spanning the gap. CDR3 in amino acids: CATTPRGEWDEQYF. CDR3 nucleotide sequence: TGTGCCACCACCCCTCGAGGAGAGTGGGACGAGCAGTACTTC.

The chain uses TRBV6-5 and TRBJ2-3; D is ambiguous. The germline gives CDR1 MNHEY, CDR2 SVGAGI. The CDR3 spans 13 residues. The germline V and J ends were trimmed by 7 bases and 0 bases, with 8 bases remaining between them. The CDR3 protein is CASKSSSTDTQYF. CDR3 nucleotide sequence: TGTGCCAGCAAGAGTTCTAGCACAGATACGCAGTATTTT.

The rearrangement links TRBV5-1 to TRBJ2-7; 9 bases align to TRBD2. The CDR3 totals 13 residues. J gave up 3 bases and V 6 bases, and 4 bases lay outside the gene matches. Germline assignment: CDR1 SGHRS and CDR2 YFSETQ. CDR3 loop: CASTGREGYEQYF. CDR3 DNA sequence: TGCGCCAGCACAGGGCGGGAGGGCTACGAGCAGTACTTC.

This sequence joins TRBV28 and TRBJ2-7; no reliable D call. In germline, CDR1 is MDHEN, CDR2 SYDVKM. The CDR3 runs 17 residues. The V gene lost 2 bases and the J gene lost 2 bases, with 19 bases spanning the gap. Here the CDR3 reads CASSLPSFEVKPYEQYF. The CDR3 DNA reads TGTGCCAGCAGTTTACCCTCGTTTGAGGTGAAACCCTACGAGCAGTACTTC.

In this sample, this clone turned up a few times. The V call is TRBV7-2, the J call TRBJ1-5; a possible D gene is TRBD1 (5 bases). Trimming shortened V by 9 bases and J by 6 bases, and 12 bases separated the two germline ends. This CDR3 comprises 12 residues. CDR1 and CDR2 from the germline V gene are SGHTA and FQGNSA. Written as DNA, the CDR3 is TGTGCCAGTACCGTGGGGCCTCAGCCCCAGCATTTT. As protein: CASTVGPQPQHF.

The CDR3 DNA sequence: TGTGCCAGCAGCTTAGGCGGACTAGCGGCAGCAACCTACGAGCAGTACTTC. It yields the protein CASSLGGLAAATYEQYF. This chain joins TRBV7-8 and TRBJ2-7; 10 nucleotides match TRBD2. The ends lost 1 base at V and 2 bases at J; junction bases unmatched: 8. CDR1 and CDR2 (germline): SGHVS, FQNEAQ. The CDR3 sequence is 17 residues long.

The J gene is TRBJ1-2, the V gene TRBV2; 12 nucleotides line up with TRBD1. This CDR3 comprises 15 residues. With V trimmed by 7 bases and J by 8 bases, 11 bases remained unmatched. The germline V gene has CDR1 SNHLY and CDR2 FYNNEI. CDR3 in amino acids: CASKLGQGALWGYTF. CDR3 sequence (DNA): TGTGCCAGCAAACTGGGACAGGGGGCACTCTGGGGCTACACCTTC.

The genes are TRBV6-6 and TRBJ2-7; 10 bases are shared with TRBD2. This CDR3 contains 15 residues. V was pared by 4 bases and J by 5 bases, with 8 bases of the junction left unmatched. Germline values: CDR1 MNHNY, CDR2 SVGAGI (reference sequence). Here the CDR3 reads CASSSLAGGGDEQYF. CDR3 nucleotide sequence: TGTGCCAGCAGTTCCTTAGCGGGAGGTGGGGACGAGCAGTACTTC.

The chain has TRBV12-5 and TRBJ2-1; TRBD1 matches 7 bases. J lost 3 bases, V lost 0 bases, and 5 bases had no gene match. The CDR3 runs 16 residues. Germline lookup yields CDR1 LGHNT and CDR2 FRNRAP. The CDR3 sequence is CASGLVLGQIYNEQFF. CDR3 sequence (DNA): TGTGCTAGTGGTTTGGTACTGGGACAGATCTACAATGAGCAGTTCTTC.

Turning to this clone: At one end the junction does not follow the germline gene, possibly because of a read error. This rearrangement joins TRBV7-9 to TRBJ1-1; 10 bases map to TRBD1. The CDR3 length is 14 residues. Looked up from germline, CDR1 is SEHNR and CDR2 is FQNEAQ (reference sequence). The CDR3 is CSSSLGQGGTEAFF. DNA for the CDR3: TGTTCCAGCAGCTTAGGACAGGGGGGCACTGAAGCTTTCTTT.

This chain uses TRBV28 with TRBJ1-2; no reliable D call. Germline V CDR1 and CDR2: MDHEN, SYDVKM. V lost 6 bases and J 3 bases, leaving 8 bases between the germline ends. The CDR3 loop spans 12 amino acids. The CDR3 protein is CASRPTDYGYTF. CDR3 coding DNA: TGTGCCAGCAGGCCCACGGACTATGGCTACACCTTC.

This clone was detected only a few times. V is TRBV4-3 and J is TRBJ2-7, with 11 bases identical to TRBD2. CDR3 size: 16 residues. Germline V gene lookup returns CDR1 LGHNA and CDR2 YSLEER. V trimming: 1 base; J trimming: 4 bases; junction bases outside the gene matches: 6. The CDR3 sequence: CASSQGSGLAAYEQYF. CDR3 nucleotide sequence: TGCGCCAGCAGCCAAGGGTCGGGACTAGCGGCTTACGAGCAGTACTTC.

The chain has TRBV6-5 and TRBJ2-2; D possibly corresponds to TRBD1 (6 bases). The V gene's germline CDR1 is MNHEY and CDR2 SVGAGI. CDR3 length: 14 amino acids. The ends were cut back, 1 base at V and 6 bases at J, with 9 bases in the middle. The CDR3 nucleotides read TGTGCCAGCAGTTACTTCAGGGGAGCCGGGGAGCTGTTTTTT. Residues: CASSYFRGAGELFF.